This section outlines one T cell receptor (beta chain) sequence together with its context. CDR1 is SGHTA, CDR2 FQGNSA, per germline. J gave up 2 bases and V 1 base, and 2 bases lay outside the gene matches. The CDR3 consists of 15 residues. This sample stems from a study of cytomegalovirus exposure and HLA in healthy donors. Both 60 Vbeta primers and 13 Jbeta primers went into the PCR. Sequenced by immunoSEQ multiplex PCR; TCRdb stores in-frame clones only, minus some. The data hold 85,000 to 100,000 clones, with 81% observed a single time. This clonotype was obtained from a girl aged 2-15 years in good health and CMV-seropositive. The V and J genes are TRBV7-2 and TRBJ2-7, with 10 bases lining up with TRBD2. Sequences were obtained from PBMCs. The CDR3 spells CASSLVAGGAYEQYF. DNA for the CDR3: TGTGCCAGCAGCTTAGTAGCGGGAGGTGCCTACGAGCAGTACTTC.